Each of the 19 T cell receptor beta chains below was sequenced from the same sample in a study of shared clonotypes between healthy human individuals. Using immunoSEQ multiplex PCR, the repertoire was profiled, and TCRdb retains in-frame clones only, with some absent. The profile shows 2 million to 3 million clones, 80% to 95% of them singletons. Material: naive CD4+ T cells from PBMCs. As to subset: CD45RA+ positively selected. These receptors all come from a man aged 18-30 years in good health. Some clones in this sample may be carry-over from other donors' samples.

The rearrangement uses TRBV5-1 and TRBJ2-3, with TRBD1 as a possible D gene (5 bases). Trimming left V 5 bases short and J 3 bases short, with 13 bases between. The CDR3 length is 14 residues. CDR1 SGHRS and CDR2 YFSETQ come from the germline V gene. This CDR3 is CASRSQGETDTQYF. The CDR3 DNA sequence: TGCGCCAGCAGAAGTCAGGGTGAGACAGATACGCAGTATTTT.

This chain uses TRBV2 with TRBJ1-1, with 9 bases matching TRBD1. The CDR3 totals 14 residues. CDR1 is SNHLY and CDR2 is FYNNEI in the germline V gene. V gave up 6 bases and J gave up 3 bases; unmatched junction bases: 5. Written as DNA, the CDR3 is TGTGCCAGCAGACCAAGGACAGGGGACACTGAAGCTTTCTTT. It codes for CASRPRTGDTEAFF.

On this clone: The junction differs from germline at one of its ends, possibly a read error. The chain combines TRBV5-1 with TRBJ2-3; 7 nucleotides agree with TRBD2. CDR1 SGHRS and CDR2 YFSETQ come from the germline V gene. There are 13 residues in the CDR3. Written as DNA, the CDR3 is TGCGCCACCTCGGGGGGTAGCACCGATACGCAGTATTTT. Protein product: CATSGGSTDTQYF.

The chain carries TRBV30 and TRBJ1-6; the D gene is possibly TRBD1 (5 bases). Germline assignment: CDR1 GTSNPN and CDR2 SVGIG (reference sequence). This CDR3 contains 16 residues. Trimming took 3 bases from V and 9 from J, leaving 21 bases between them. The CDR3 spells CAWSRLPKAGGSPLHF. The CDR3 DNA is TGTGCCTGGAGCCGGCTACCCAAAGCCGGGGGTTCACCCCTCCACTTT.

The CDR3: CASSLETGHSVPKNIQYF. The CDR3 region has the DNA TGTGCCAGCAGCTTAGAGACGGGACATTCGGTTCCCAAAAACATTCAGTACTTC. The chain recombines TRBV11-2 with TRBJ2-4, with a weak D call TRBD1 (6 bases). Germline V gene sequence: CDR1 SGHAT, CDR2 FQNNGV. The CDR3 consists of 18 residues. Deletions cut 0 bases from V and 2 bases from J, with 17 bases between.

The rearrangement links TRBV2 to TRBJ2-3; TRBD2 might be the D (5 bases). Trimming took 0 bases from V and 5 from J, leaving 12 bases between them. CDR3 length: 15 amino acids. Germline CDR1 SNHLY, CDR2 FYNNEI. The CDR3 DNA follows: TGTGCCAGCAGTGAAGCGGGAACTAGTGGAGATACGCAGTATTTT. Its translation is CASSEAGTSGDTQYF.

The rearrangement links TRBV15 to TRBJ2-3; D remains unclear. V was pared by 4 bases and J by 4 bases, with 12 bases between. The CDR3 is made up of 14 amino acids. Germline loops: CDR1 LNHNV, CDR2 YYDKDF (reference sequence). The CDR3 DNA sequence: TGTGCCACCAGCACCAGGACCCTGGCAGATACGCAGTATTTT. This gives the protein CATSTRTLADTQYF.

This clone was counted a single time. The chain is built from TRBV9 and TRBJ2-1; D not resolved. Trimming removed 0 bases at V and 6 bases at J, with 7 bases between. The CDR3 totals 13 residues. Germline assignment: CDR1 SGDLS and CDR2 YYNGEE. CDR3 loop: CASSVGSPNEQFF. CDR3 DNA sequence: TGTGCCAGCAGCGTAGGGTCCCCCAATGAGCAGTTCTTC.

This sequence joins TRBV28 and TRBJ1-2; D gene uncertain. Germline V lookup: CDR1 MDHEN, CDR2 SYDVKM. The germline V and J ends were trimmed by 5 bases and 0 bases, with 13 bases remaining between them. This CDR3 has 15 amino acids. CDR3 sequence (DNA): TGTGCCAGCAGTCCCGCCGGCCAGGCTAACTATGGCTACACCTTC. It yields the protein CASSPAGQANYGYTF.

The V gene is TRBV7-6, the J gene TRBJ2-3; 13 bases fit TRBD2. The CDR3 is 16 amino acids. V trimming: 5 bases; J trimming: 3 bases; junction bases outside the gene matches: 5. Germline V gene data show CDR1 as SGHVS and CDR2 as FNYEAQ. In DNA form, the CDR3 reads TGTGCCAGCAGCCGACTAGCGGGAGGTACTACAGATACGCAGTATTTT. The encoded protein is CASSRLAGGTTDTQYF.

The J gene is TRBJ2-5, the V gene TRBV4-1, with TRBD2 matching 10 bases. The J call may be in error: the DNA end matches TRBJ2-7 better. CDR1 is MGHRA, CDR2 YSYEKL, per germline. The CDR3 is made up of 14 amino acids. The CDR3 DNA reads as TGCGCCAGCAGCTACCTAGCGGGAGCTTACGAGCAGTACTTC. The encoded protein is CASSYLAGAYEQYF.

Remarks on this clone: This CDR3 is also generated by other DNA sequences in the sample. V and J are TRBV4-1 and TRBJ1-2; D uncertain. This CDR3 contains 13 residues. The V and J ends lost 2 bases and 2 bases respectively, with 6 bases between them. Germline CDR1 and CDR2: MGHRA and YSYEKL. The CDR3 coding sequence is TGCGCCAGCAGCCAAACCGGGAACTATGGCTACACCTTC. It translates to CASSQTGNYGYTF.

To note about this clone: The limits of the CDR3 on the DNA are not certain, so only TCRdb's listed CDR3 is given. The chain combines TRBV21-1 with TRBJ2-2; no DNA check was done on the table's D call, TRBD1. TRBV21-1 is assigned pseudogene status. The CDR3 is 16 residues long, counting both termini. CDR3 loop: CASSKVGQGNTGELFF.

In regard to this clone: The sample has other DNA sequences that encode this CDR3 too. This chain uses TRBV4-2 with TRBJ2-2; TRBD2 matches at 11 bases. Germline V gene data show CDR1 as LGHNA and CDR2 as YNFKEQ. The ends lost 1 base at V and 6 bases at J; junction bases unmatched: 4. The CDR3 consists of 16 residues. The CDR3 is CASSQVAGGPPGELFF. The CDR3 region has the DNA TGTGCCAGCAGCCAAGTAGCGGGAGGGCCCCCCGGGGAGCTGTTTTTT.

This chain uses TRBV29-1 with TRBJ2-1; TRBD2 aligns across 11 bases. Germline CDR1 SQVTM, CDR2 ANQGSEA. J was trimmed by 12 bases and V by 6 bases; bases with no gene match: 25. There are 18 residues in the CDR3. The CDR3: CSVPGGTSGPEALPVQFF. Here the CDR3 DNA reads TGCAGCGTCCCGGGGGGGACTAGCGGCCCCGAGGCTCTTCCTGTGCAGTTCTTC.

This chain joins TRBV10-3 and TRBJ2-4, with D perhaps matching TRBD1 or TRBD2 (5 bases each). Looked up from germline, CDR1 is ENHRY and CDR2 is SYGVKD. The CDR3 covers 15 residues. V lost 5 bases to trimming and J lost 4 bases, with 15 bases between them. CDR3 coding DNA: TGTGCCATCAGTCCCGCCGGGACCCTTAAAAACATTCAGTACTTC. Protein product: CAISPAGTLKNIQYF.

As regards this clone: At the DNA level, this CDR3 is encoded by other sequences in the same sample as well. The chain combines TRBV18 with TRBJ1-5; weak D call: TRBD1 (5 bases). V was pared by 6 bases and J by 5 bases, with 11 bases between. CDR1 is KGHSH and CDR2 is LQKENI in the germline V gene. The CDR3 consists of 13 residues. The CDR3 region is CASSPGIDQPQHF. In DNA, the CDR3 is TGTGCCAGCTCCCCAGGGATCGATCAGCCCCAGCATTTT. Full variable domain (outside the CDR3, taken from reference TRBV18 and TRBJ1-5): NAGVMQNPRHLVRRRGQEARLRCSPMKGHSHVYWYRQLPEEGLKFMVYLQKENIIDESGMPKERFSAEFPKEGPSILRIQQVVRGDSAAYFCASSPGIDQPQHFGDGTRLSIL.

This clone was found a few times. The same CDR3 is also encoded by other DNA sequences in this sample. J is TRBJ1-1 and V is TRBV29-1, with TRBD1 as a possible D gene (6 bases). CDR1 SQVTM and CDR2 ANQGSEA come from the germline V gene. The V and J ends lost 6 bases and 0 bases respectively, with 11 bases between them. The CDR3 covers 13 residues. CDR3: CSVTGTLNTEAFF. Written as DNA, the CDR3 is TGCAGCGTCACCGGGACACTGAACACTGAAGCTTTCTTT.

This clone was seen a few times. Written as DNA, the CDR3 is TGTGCCACTAGCAAGAGGCAGAGCCTTGAAGCTTTCTTT. It encodes CATSKRQSLEAFF. The chain couples TRBV7-6 to TRBJ1-1, with D uncertain. V shed 10 bases and J shed 7 bases, with 19 bases lying between them. CDR3 size: 13 residues. The V gene's germline CDR1 is SGHVS and CDR2 FNYEAQ.